The 29 T cell receptor beta chains below were found in one sample sequenced in a study of blood T cell repertoires in COVID-19. Profiled with immunoSEQ multiplex PCR; TCRdb holds only in-frame clones, not every one. The sample comprises 20,000 to 25,000 clones, roughly 85% of which are singletons, and 8% to 10% rests with the top ten. What was sequenced was peripheral blood. The receptors were sampled from a human donor with active COVID-19. The donor label of this sample is uncertain.

The rearrangement joins TRBV4-3 to TRBJ2-3; a possible D gene is TRBD1 (6 bases). Germline V gives CDR1 LGHNA, CDR2 YSLEER. This CDR3 has 16 residues. V was clipped by 4 bases and J by 1 base, with 15 bases between them. This chain's CDR3 is CASSPRGSGGTDTQYF. The CDR3 DNA sequence: TGCGCCAGCAGCCCCCGTGGGTCAGGGGGCACAGATACGCAGTATTTT.

The rearrangement joins TRBV5-1 to TRBJ2-1; 9 bases fit TRBD1. V lost 2 bases and J lost 3; bases outside the gene matches: 3. The CDR3 is made up of 15 amino acids. CDR1 SGHRS and CDR2 YFSETQ come from the germline V gene. The CDR3, as DNA: TGCGCCAGCAGCTTTGAGACAGGGGGCTACAATGAGCAGTTCTTC. Protein sequence: CASSFETGGYNEQFF.

J is TRBJ2-1 and V is TRBV30; perhaps TRBD2 as D (6 bases). CDR1 and CDR2 (germline): GTSNPN, SVGIG (reference sequence). CDR3 length equals 14 residues. V gave up 5 bases and J gave up 0 bases, with 11 bases separating them. The CDR3 protein is CAWQVGSSYNEQFF. CDR3 sequence (DNA): TGTGCCTGGCAAGTCGGGAGCTCCTACAATGAGCAGTTCTTC.

This chain links TRBV29-1 with TRBJ1-1; D perhaps matches TRBD1 (5 bases). The CDR3 consists of 13 residues. CDR1 SQVTM and CDR2 ANQGSEA come from the germline V gene. V was clipped by 6 bases and J by 0 bases, with 11 bases between them. The CDR3 nucleotides are TGCAGCGTGCTGACAGACATGAACACTGAAGCTTTCTTT. Its translation is CSVLTDMNTEAFF.

Here the CDR3 DNA reads TGCGCCAGCAGCCAAGTTGCGGGACGCAATGAGCAGTTCTTC. This gives the protein CASSQVAGRNEQFF. J is TRBJ2-1 and V is TRBV4-1; maybe TRBD2 (6 bases). This CDR3 is 14 amino acids long. CDR1 is MGHRA and CDR2 is YSYEKL in the germline V gene. V lost 1 base and J 6 bases, leaving 10 bases between the germline ends.

The V and J genes are TRBV4-1 and TRBJ2-1; a possible D gene is TRBD2 (6 bases). V lost 1 base, J lost 9 bases, and 22 bases lay in between. There are 17 residues in the CDR3. Per the germline V gene, CDR1 is MGHRA and CDR2 is YSYEKL. CDR3 region: CASSQAIGDLLRGEQFF. The CDR3 DNA reads TGCGCCAGCAGCCAAGCCATTGGGGACTTACTCCGGGGTGAGCAGTTCTTC.

This clone was observed a single time. This CDR3 reads CASSLTAVNTGELFF. The CDR3 DNA reads as TGTGCCAGCAGCTTAACAGCGGTTAACACCGGGGAGCTGTTTTTT. The chain carries TRBV7-3 and TRBJ2-2; TRBD2 might be the D (5 bases). The germline gives CDR1 SGHTA, CDR2 FQGTGA. V lost 0 bases and J lost 2, with 7 bases in between. The length of the CDR3 is 15 residues.

The CDR3 DNA follows: TGTGCCACCAGCAGAGGCGGTGGGAGCAATCAGCCCCAGCATTTT. Protein sequence: CATSRGGGSNQPQHF. This rearrangement joins TRBV15 to TRBJ1-5; no clear D. The CDR3 has 15 residues. The germline V gene encodes CDR1 LNHNV and CDR2 YYDKDF (reference sequence). V lost 1 base and J 1 base, leaving 8 bases between the germline ends. Full variable domain (remainder filled in from reference TRBV15 and TRBJ1-5): DAMVIQNPRYQVTQFGKPVTLSCSQTLNHNVMYWYQQKSSQAPKLLFHYYDKDFNNEADTPDNFQSRRPNTSFCFLDIRSPGLGDTAMYLCATSRGGGSNQPQHFGDGTRLSIL.

V is TRBV20-1 and J is TRBJ2-3, with D possibly being TRBD1 (6 bases). The CDR3 has 14 residues. V gave up 3 bases and J gave up 2 bases, with 12 bases separating them. Germline loops: CDR1 DFQATT, CDR2 SNEGSKA (reference sequence). CDR3 amino acids: CSASLQGVTDTQYF. The CDR3 region has the DNA TGCAGTGCTAGTCTACAGGGCGTCACAGATACGCAGTATTTT.

V gene TRBV2 combines with J gene TRBJ2-3, with a tentative D call TRBD2 (6 bases). From germline, CDR1 is SNHLY and CDR2 FYNNEI. Trimming took 3 bases from V and 2 from J, leaving 24 bases between them. There are 19 residues in the CDR3. CDR3 sequence (DNA): TGTGCCAGCAGTGATTTCCCCTACTTCTCCGCGGGACCCACAGATACGCAGTATTTT. The encoded protein is CASSDFPYFSAGPTDTQYF.

The chain recombines TRBV28 with TRBJ2-7; D perhaps matches TRBD2 (6 bases). Trimming shortened V by 5 bases and J by 3 bases, and 17 bases separated the two germline ends. Per germline, CDR1 MDHEN and CDR2 SYDVKM. The CDR3 is 15 amino acids. CDR3 sequence reads: CASSDPGLLHYEQYF. CDR3 in DNA: TGTGCCAGCAGTGATCCGGGACTTCTACACTACGAGCAGTACTTC.

The chain carries TRBV30 and TRBJ2-7; 7 nucleotides agree with TRBD2. V gave up 4 bases and J gave up 7 bases; unmatched junction bases: 7. Germline CDR1 and CDR2: GTSNPN and SVGIG (reference sequence). This CDR3 is built from 12 residues. The CDR3, as DNA: TGTGCCTGGAATAGCGGGCTTGATGAGCAGTACTTC. Its protein product is CAWNSGLDEQYF. The variable domain in full, completed from reference TRBV30 and TRBJ2-7, reads SQTIHQWPATLVQPVGSPLSLECTVEGTSNPNLYWYRQAAGRGLQLLFYSVGIGQISSEVPQNLSASRPQDRQFILSSKKLLLSDSGFYLCAWNSGLDEQYFGPGTRLTVT.

V usage is TRBV19 and J usage is TRBJ1-5; 9 nucleotides agree with TRBD1. The CDR3 loop spans 17 amino acids. V shed 10 bases, J shed 0 bases, and the junction held 13 bases outside the gene matches. Germline lookup yields CDR1 LNHDA and CDR2 SQIVND (reference sequence). The CDR3 sequence is CATKSRTGENSNQPQHF. The CDR3 bases are TGTGCCACTAAATCTCGGACAGGGGAAAATAGCAATCAGCCCCAGCATTTT.

CDR3 in DNA: TGTGCCAGCAGCTGGGGAGGTAGCGGGATCTACGAGCAGTACTTC. This gives the protein CASSWGGSGIYEQYF. The chain links TRBV5-4 to TRBJ2-7, with 8 bases lining up with TRBD2. CDR3 length equals 15 residues. CDR1 is SGHNT, CDR2 YYREEE, per germline (reference sequence). V was clipped by 3 bases and J by 3 bases; unmatched bases: 8. The full variable domain, in which reference TRBV5-4 and TRBJ2-7 provide the parts outside the CDR3, is ETGVTQSPTHLIKTRGQQVTLRCSSQSGHNTVSWYQQALGQGPQFIFQYYREEENGRGNFPPRFSGLQFPNYSSELNVNALELDDSALYLCASSWGGSGIYEQYFGPGTRLTVT.

The chain links TRBV12-5 to TRBJ1-1; TRBD1 might be the D (6 bases). The CDR3 extends over 13 amino acids. Trimming removed 5 bases at V and 5 bases at J, with 12 bases between. CDR1 LGHNT and CDR2 FRNRAP come from the germline V gene. This chain's CDR3 is CASGRERGTEAFF. The CDR3 nucleotides are TGTGCTAGTGGTAGGGAGAGGGGGACTGAAGCTTTCTTT.

The chain is built from TRBV11-2 and TRBJ2-1, with 13 positions matching TRBD2. CDR1 SGHAT and CDR2 FQNNGV come from the germline V gene. This CDR3 is 17 amino acids long. The V gene end was trimmed by 4 bases and the J gene end by 4 bases; junction bases not matched to a gene: 7. The CDR3 loop is CASSYLALAGGYNEQFF. The CDR3 DNA follows: TGTGCCAGCAGCTACCTTGCACTAGCGGGAGGGTACAATGAGCAGTTCTTC.

The rearrangement links TRBV27 to TRBJ1-2; 8 bases are shared with TRBD1. J lost 4 bases, V lost 6 bases, and 7 bases had no gene match. The germline CDR1 and CDR2 sequences are MNHEY and SMNVEV (reference sequence). The CDR3 loop spans 14 amino acids. The chain's CDR3 is CASSRQGNIYGYTF. The CDR3, as DNA: TGTGCCAGCAGCAGACAGGGGAATATCTATGGCTACACCTTC.

V gene TRBV11-2 combines with J gene TRBJ1-1; D not certain. Between the trimmed V and J ends, which lost 5 bases and 4 bases, there was a span of 17 bases. The CDR3 is 15 amino acids. Germline lookup yields CDR1 SGHAT and CDR2 FQNNGV. CDR3 sequence: CASSPRTVLITEAFF. The CDR3 DNA reads TGTGCCAGCAGCCCCCGGACTGTTTTGATCACTGAAGCTTTCTTT. Using reference TRBV11-2 and TRBJ1-1 for the parts outside the CDR3, the full variable domain is EAGVAQSPRYKIIEKRQSVAFWCNPISGHATLYWYQQILGQGPKLLIQFQNNGVVDDSQLPKDRFSAERLKGVDSTLKIQPAKLEDSAVYLCASSPRTVLITEAFFGQGTRLTVV.

The rearrangement uses TRBV28 and TRBJ2-7, with a possible D match to TRBD2 (6 bases). Trimming took off 4 bases at V and 2 bases at J, with 12 bases between the two ends. Germline V lookup: CDR1 MDHEN, CDR2 SYDVKM. The CDR3 covers 14 residues. The CDR3, as DNA: TGTGCCAGCAGTTCGGGAGATCGCCCCTACGAGCAGTACTTC. This sequence encodes CASSSGDRPYEQYF.

This clone was recorded once. J is TRBJ1-5 and V is TRBV30, with D hard to call. CDR3 length: 13 residues. Trimming took 0 bases from V and 5 from J, leaving 8 bases between them. Germline CDR1 is GTSNPN and CDR2 is SVGIG (reference sequence). CDR3 residues: CAWSVENHQPQHF. The CDR3 DNA is TGTGCCTGGAGTGTGGAGAACCATCAGCCCCAGCATTTT.

This clone was observed a single time. V usage is TRBV27 and J usage is TRBJ2-5, with D tentatively TRBD2 (5 bases). Germline CDR1 and CDR2: MNHEY and SMNVEV (reference sequence). The V end lost 7 bases, the J end lost 3 bases, and 9 bases lay between the germline ends. CDR3 size: 12 residues. The CDR3 here is CASMGREETQYF. The CDR3 DNA is TGTGCCAGCATGGGGAGAGAAGAGACCCAGTACTTC.

The gene calls are TRBV29-1 and TRBJ2-1, with D possibly matching TRBD1 (6 bases). The germline CDR1 and CDR2 sequences are SQVTM and ANQGSEA. The CDR3 is 11 residues long. The CDR3 protein is CAGRGLDEQFF. The DNA of the CDR3 is TGCGCCGGCAGGGGATTAGATGAGCAGTTCTTC.

This clone has only a few counts. Other DNA sequences in this sample translate to the same CDR3. The rearrangement uses TRBV19 and TRBJ1-1, with TRBD1 identical over 8 bases. Germline values: CDR1 LNHDA, CDR2 SQIVND (reference sequence). The CDR3 runs 14 residues. V lost 8 bases to trimming and J lost 0 bases; unmatched junction nucleotides: 5. The CDR3 region is CASRNRGLNTEAFF. In DNA form, the CDR3 reads TGTGCCAGTCGAAACAGGGGGTTGAACACTGAAGCTTTCTTT.

The genes are TRBV14 and TRBJ1-6; a possible D gene is TRBD1 (6 bases). Deletions cut 1 base from V and 7 bases from J, with 11 bases between. This CDR3 is 15 amino acids long. Germline V gives CDR1 SGHDN, CDR2 FVKESK. The CDR3 protein is CASSQGGPRNSPLHF. In DNA form, the CDR3 reads TGTGCCAGCAGCCAAGGGGGGCCGCGGAATTCACCCCTCCACTTT.

This clone was found a few times. This sequence joins TRBV5-4 and TRBJ1-6, with no clear D. This CDR3 spans 15 amino acids. Trimming stripped 4 bases from V and 9 bases from J, with 17 bases between. Germline assignment: CDR1 SGHNT and CDR2 YYREEE (reference sequence). The CDR3 loop reads CASSARRGGGSPLHF. The CDR3 coding sequence is TGTGCCAGCAGCGCCCGGAGAGGAGGTGGTTCACCCCTCCACTTT. The complete variable domain, with remaining parts taken from reference TRBV5-4 and TRBJ1-6, reads ETGVTQSPTHLIKTRGQQVTLRCSSQSGHNTVSWYQQALGQGPQFIFQYYREEENGRGNFPPRFSGLQFPNYSSELNVNALELDDSALYLCASSARRGGGSPLHFGNGTRLTVT.

The V gene is TRBV28, the J gene TRBJ1-6; TRBD1 is a possible D gene (5 bases). There are 15 residues in the CDR3. Germline CDR1 is MDHEN and CDR2 is SYDVKM. V lost 5 bases and J 4 bases, leaving 12 bases between the germline ends. CDR3 in amino acids: CASSQKGRYNSPLHF. The CDR3 bases are TGTGCCAGCAGTCAGAAGGGGCGGTATAATTCACCCCTCCACTTT. Variable domain in full (rest from reference TRBV28 and TRBJ1-6): DVKVTQSSRYLVKRTGEKVFLECVQDMDHENMFWYRQDPGLGLRLIYFSYDVKMKEKGDIPEGYSVSREKKERFSLILESASTNQTSMYLCASSQKGRYNSPLHFGNGTRLTVT.

This rearrangement joins TRBV29-1 to TRBJ2-7; possible D gene TRBD1, 6 bases. Per germline, CDR1 SQVTM and CDR2 ANQGSEA. V was trimmed by 7 bases and J by 0 bases, leaving 16 bases between them. The CDR3 runs 14 residues. CDR3: CSATGSRGSYEQYF. The DNA of the CDR3 is TGCAGCGCTACAGGGAGTCGCGGCTCCTACGAGCAGTACTTC.

This chain uses TRBV5-5 with TRBJ2-3; D is uncertain. The germline V and J ends were trimmed by 2 bases and 4 bases, with 5 bases remaining between them. Germline CDR1 and CDR2: SGHKS and YYEKEE (reference sequence). CDR3 size: 12 residues. This CDR3 reads CASSFRADTQYF. DNA of the CDR3: TGTGCCAGCAGCTTTAGAGCAGATACGCAGTATTTT.

This rearrangement joins TRBV6-5 to TRBJ2-5; a possible D gene is TRBD2 (7 bases). The CDR3 is made up of 13 amino acids. V shed 10 bases and J shed 1 base, with 13 bases lying between them. Germline V gives CDR1 MNHEY, CDR2 SVGAGI. The CDR3 DNA reads as TGTGCCACAAAGGGGGGGCGCCAAGAGACCCAGTACTTC. Its protein product is CATKGGRQETQYF.